These 8 T cell receptor beta chains were sequenced from one sample in a study of blood T cell repertoires in COVID-19. Some clones are missing from TCRdb's copy, which holds only in-frame ones; the method was immunoSEQ multiplex PCR. This sample carries about 69,000 clones, approximately 84% of them seen once, and the ten largest clones take about 15%. Sequencing was carried out using peripheral blood. The receptor set was obtained from a middle-aged man with COVID-19, enrolled during active disease.

The chain joins TRBV2 to TRBJ1-3; D call uncertain. The CDR3 sequence is 14 residues long. Between the trimmed V and J ends, which lost 8 bases and 0 bases, there was a span of 11 bases. The germline V gene has CDR1 SNHLY and CDR2 FYNNEI. The CDR3 DNA follows: TGTGCCAGCGCCGGGTTGATCTCTGGAAACACCATATATTTT. It translates to CASAGLISGNTIYF.

The genes are TRBV3-1 (or the pseudogene TRBV3-2) and TRBJ2-7; possible D gene TRBD2, 5 bases. Germline V CDR1 and CDR2: LGHDT, YNNKEL (reference sequence). The CDR3 is 13 amino acids. V gave up 4 bases and J gave up 1 base, with 8 bases separating them. CDR3 in amino acids: CASSRRGSYEQYF. CDR3 nucleotides: TGTGCCAGCAGCCGACGGGGTTCCTACGAGCAGTACTTC.

This CDR3 is CSVEVTPGGSTF. As DNA, the CDR3 is TGCAGCGTTGAAGTCACGCCAGGGGGCAGTACCTTC. The chain has TRBV29-1 and TRBJ1-2; TRBD1 matches at 8 bases. Per germline, CDR1 SQVTM and CDR2 ANQGSEA. The CDR3 totals 12 residues. Losses at the gene ends were 1 base for V and 14 bases for J; bases not matched to a gene: 9.

V usage is TRBV2 and J usage is TRBJ2-3; 8 bases are a match to TRBD2. Germline V gene sequence: CDR1 SNHLY, CDR2 FYNNEI. This CDR3 has 16 amino acids. J lost 1 base, V lost 6 bases, and 9 bases had no gene match. Here the CDR3 DNA reads TGTGCCAGCAGAGCCTCCGGGCGGGGGGGCACAGATACGCAGTATTTT. Its protein is CASRASGRGGTDTQYF.

The chain combines TRBV6-8 with TRBJ2-2, with 7 positions matching TRBD1. The CDR3 totals 18 residues. Germline V CDR1 and CDR2: MNHGY, SAAAGT. V trimming: 0 bases; J trimming: 2 bases; junction bases outside the gene matches: 9. The CDR3 is CASSYSYRDSTNTGELFF. CDR3 bases: TGTGCCAGCAGTTACTCTTACCGGGACAGCACTAACACCGGGGAGCTGTTTTTT.

This chain links TRBV2 with TRBJ1-2; 7 positions agree with TRBD1. Losses at the gene ends were 2 bases for V and 4 bases for J; bases not matched to a gene: 10. CDR1 SNHLY and CDR2 FYNNEI come from the germline V gene. CDR3 length equals 16 residues. In DNA, the CDR3 is TGTGCCAGCAGTGAATTTTTGGTTGGACAGGCCTATGGCTACACCTTC. Translated, it gives CASSEFLVGQAYGYTF.

This clone was counted once. This CDR3 reads CAWSPGLSYGYTF. The CDR3 bases are TGTGCCTGGAGTCCCGGTCTAAGTTATGGCTACACCTTC. The genes are TRBV30 and TRBJ1-2; D is unresolved. Trimming took off 2 bases at V and 5 bases at J, with 12 bases between the two ends. This CDR3 comprises 13 residues. Germline CDR1 and CDR2: GTSNPN and SVGIG (reference sequence).

The chain employs TRBV3-1 (or the pseudogene TRBV3-2) and TRBJ1-5; TRBD1 aligns across 7 bases. CDR1 and CDR2 from the germline V gene are LGHDT and YNNKEL (reference sequence). With V trimmed by 5 bases and J by 1 base, 5 bases remained unmatched. This CDR3 has 15 residues. The CDR3 region is CASSRKQGSNQPQHF. The CDR3 DNA reads TGTGCCAGCAGCAGAAAACAGGGGAGCAATCAGCCCCAGCATTTT.